The 14 T cell receptor beta chains in this list originate from one sample, sequenced in a study of T cells in Graves' hyperthyroidism and ophthalmopathy. Amplification yielded TCR beta CDR3 regions, with RNA transcripts as the source. A first-round RT-PCR of the TCR CDR3 used the HTBI primer set. MiXCR, applied by TCRdb to the multiplex PCR reads, yields one record per CDR3 protein. The table has around 520,000 distinct CDR3 sequences, roughly an eighth seen once. Sequencing used blood. These receptors all come from a woman in her late teens or twenties with Graves' hyperthyroidism.

This clonotype appeared many times. This CDR3 is CASTHSGSNTGELFF. CDR3 in DNA: TGTGCCAGCACCCATAGCGGGAGTAACACCGGGGAGCTGTTTTTT. The chain is built from TRBV11-3 and TRBJ2-2, with 9 bases fitting TRBD2. The V and J ends lost 7 bases and 2 bases, in that order; junction bases with no gene match: 5. The CDR3 spans 15 residues. CDR1 and CDR2 (germline): SGHNT, YENEEA.

This clonotype was detected only a few times. In DNA form, the CDR3 reads TGTGCCAGCAGCCAAGAGTTTCAGAACACTGAAGCTTTCTTT. Encoded protein: CASSQEFQNTEAFF. V usage is TRBV3-1 and J usage is TRBJ1-1; D unresolved. The CDR3 sequence is 14 residues long. V was trimmed by 0 bases and J by 1 base, leaving 6 bases between them. Germline CDR1 is LGHDT and CDR2 is YNNKEL (reference sequence).

This clonotype was found many times. The V call is TRBV6-1, the J call TRBJ1-6; D is unclear. Per the germline V gene, CDR1 is MNHNS and CDR2 is SASEGT. The CDR3 sequence is 15 residues long. Trimming took 4 bases from V and 6 from J, leaving 13 bases between them. Here the CDR3 reads CASSGPGVINSPLHF. Here the CDR3 DNA reads TGTGCCAGCAGTGGACCGGGAGTAATTAATTCACCCCTCCACTTT.

This clonotype has ten or more counts. This chain uses TRBV6-1 with TRBJ1-1, with TRBD1 matching over 8 bases. This CDR3 has 16 amino acids. V shed 6 bases and J 5 bases; nucleotides not matched to a gene: 14. Germline loops: CDR1 MNHNS, CDR2 SASEGT. CDR3 region: CASSPTGQGVRTEAFF. The CDR3 nucleotides read TGTGCCAGCAGCCCTACTGGACAGGGTGTTAGGACTGAAGCTTTCTTT.

This clonotype was picked up many times. The J gene is TRBJ1-2, the V gene TRBV10-3, with D possibly being TRBD1 (5 bases). This CDR3 region has 13 residues. Germline-derived CDR1 and CDR2 are ENHRY and SYGVKD. With 5 bases removed from V and 2 bases from J, the gap between germline ends came to 9 bases. The DNA of the CDR3 is TGTGCCATCAGTCCCGACAGCAACTATGGCTACACCTTC. This codes for CAISPDSNYGYTF.

This clonotype was counted ten times or more. This rearrangement joins TRBV12-3 or TRBV12-4 to TRBJ2-1, with TRBD1 matching 7 bases. Trimming cost V 6 bases and J 2 bases; bases outside gene matches: 7. There are 15 residues in the CDR3. The chain's CDR3 is CASSLNTGAYNEQFF. CDR3 DNA: TGTGCCAGCAGCTTAAACACAGGGGCCTACAATGAGCAGTTCTTC.

This sequence joins TRBV6-1 and TRBJ2-1; 11 bases map to TRBD2. The CDR3 has 14 residues. CDR1 and CDR2 from the germline V gene are MNHNS and SASEGT. V gave up 5 bases and J gave up 6 bases; unmatched junction bases: 3. The CDR3 is CASSTSGSGNEQFF. CDR3 in DNA: TGTGCCAGCAGTACTAGCGGGAGTGGCAATGAGCAGTTCTTC.

This clonotype was seen at least ten times. This sequence joins TRBV15 and TRBJ2-5, with 11 bases that match TRBD1. The trim removed 4 bases at V and 5 bases at J, leaving 9 bases unmatched. Germline V CDR1 and CDR2: LNHNV, YYDKDF (reference sequence). The CDR3 loop spans 16 amino acids. The CDR3 loop reads CATSKPSGTGGETQYF. CDR3 bases: TGTGCCACCAGCAAACCTTCCGGGACAGGGGGGGAGACCCAGTACTTC.

This clonotype was recorded at least ten times. The chain links TRBV6-5 to TRBJ1-4; D remains ambiguous. Trimming took off 0 bases at V and 1 base at J, with 18 bases between the two ends. Germline V gene lookup returns CDR1 MNHEY and CDR2 SVGAGI. This CDR3 contains 19 residues. Written as DNA, the CDR3 is TGTGCCAGCAGTTACTCATCCGGGATCGCCGCTAGAACTAATGAAAAACTGTTTTTT. It specifies CASSYSSGIAARTNEKLFF.

The J gene is TRBJ1-5, the V gene TRBV18; TRBD1 might be the D (6 bases). CDR3 length: 14 residues. Germline V lookup: CDR1 KGHSH, CDR2 LQKENI. The V gene lost 6 bases and the J gene lost 3 bases, with 12 bases spanning the gap. CDR3 loop: CASSPDRPNQPQHF. The CDR3 region has the DNA TGTGCCAGCTCCCCAGACAGGCCCAATCAGCCCCAGCATTTT.

There are many counts of this clonotype. The J gene is TRBJ2-3, the V gene TRBV12-3 or TRBV12-4, with TRBD1 identical over 8 bases. This CDR3 region has 15 residues. With 3 bases clipped from V and 8 bases from J, the junction kept 10 bases outside the gene matches. CDR3 loop: CASSFHPGQALTQYF. As DNA, the CDR3 is TGTGCCAGCAGTTTTCATCCGGGACAGGCCCTTACGCAGTATTTT.

Many counts were recorded for this clonotype. The genes are TRBV3-1 and TRBJ1-2; 7 bases match TRBD1. J was trimmed by 4 bases and V by 3 bases; bases with no gene match: 5. This CDR3 region has 14 residues. From germline, CDR1 is LGHDT and CDR2 YNNKEL (reference sequence). The CDR3 nucleotides read TGTGCCAGCAGCCAGGGACAGAACCTCTATGGCTACACCTTC. Translated, it gives CASSQGQNLYGYTF.

This clonotype was recorded at least ten times. This chain connects TRBV6-1 to TRBJ2-7; tentative D call: TRBD1 (6 bases). Germline CDR1 reads MNHNS; CDR2 reads SASEGT. The CDR3 covers 16 residues. Between the trimmed V and J ends, which lost 7 bases and 7 bases, there was a span of 26 bases. The CDR3 DNA reads as TGTGCCAGCACCATCCAAGGAACAGGGCTGGTCAAGGAGCAGTACTTC. Translating it yields CASTIQGTGLVKEQYF.

This clonotype occurred many times. The chain links TRBV12-3 or TRBV12-4 to TRBJ2-1, with 8 bases aligning to TRBD2. The CDR3 is 14 amino acids. Trimming removed 6 bases from V and 7 bases from J; junction bases left unmatched: 8. This CDR3 is CASSASGSGNEQFF. CDR3 nucleotides: TGTGCCAGCAGCGCCAGCGGGAGTGGGAATGAGCAGTTCTTC.